Detailed here is one TCR beta chain. Its antigen remains unknown. Trimming left V 0 bases short and J 6 bases short, with 12 bases between. This CDR3 region has 15 residues. The germline V gene has CDR1 SGHDT and CDR2 YYEEEE. Expressed TCRB transcripts got sequenced, as all isolated RNA was reverse transcribed. The data were produced by immunoSEQ multiplex PCR, yet TCRdb's version contains in-frame clones alone and is incomplete. This sample has under 200,000 clones, with 10% found just once. This sample stems from a study of beta chain features in type 1 diabetes. Study-wide points: All four CD4+ subsets of Type 1 diabetes patients contained TCRB CDR3s that were moderately but significantly shorter. A PCR bias possibly favoring shorter templates would apply equally to patients and controls.

Sequencing was done on a sample of central memory CD4+ T cells from blood. This chain connects TRBV5-6 to TRBJ2-2; maybe TRBD2 (5 bases). The source is a man younger than 40 with type 1 diabetes. In nucleotides, the CDR3 is TGTGCCAGCAGCTTGGGCGGGTTGTACGCCGGGGAGCTGTTTTTT. Translation: CASSLGGLYAGELFF.